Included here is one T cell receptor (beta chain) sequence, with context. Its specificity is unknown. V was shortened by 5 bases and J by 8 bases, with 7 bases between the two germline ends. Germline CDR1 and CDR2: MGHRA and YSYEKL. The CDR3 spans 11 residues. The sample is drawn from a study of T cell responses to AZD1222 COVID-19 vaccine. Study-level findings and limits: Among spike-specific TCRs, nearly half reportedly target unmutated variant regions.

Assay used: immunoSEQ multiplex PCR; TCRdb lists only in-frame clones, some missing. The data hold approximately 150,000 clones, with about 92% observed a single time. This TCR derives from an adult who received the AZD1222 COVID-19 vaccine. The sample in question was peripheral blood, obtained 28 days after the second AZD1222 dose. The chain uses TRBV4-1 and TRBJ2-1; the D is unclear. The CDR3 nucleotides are TGCGCCAGCAGCTCCGAGCATGAGCAGTTCTTC. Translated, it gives CASSSEHEQFF.